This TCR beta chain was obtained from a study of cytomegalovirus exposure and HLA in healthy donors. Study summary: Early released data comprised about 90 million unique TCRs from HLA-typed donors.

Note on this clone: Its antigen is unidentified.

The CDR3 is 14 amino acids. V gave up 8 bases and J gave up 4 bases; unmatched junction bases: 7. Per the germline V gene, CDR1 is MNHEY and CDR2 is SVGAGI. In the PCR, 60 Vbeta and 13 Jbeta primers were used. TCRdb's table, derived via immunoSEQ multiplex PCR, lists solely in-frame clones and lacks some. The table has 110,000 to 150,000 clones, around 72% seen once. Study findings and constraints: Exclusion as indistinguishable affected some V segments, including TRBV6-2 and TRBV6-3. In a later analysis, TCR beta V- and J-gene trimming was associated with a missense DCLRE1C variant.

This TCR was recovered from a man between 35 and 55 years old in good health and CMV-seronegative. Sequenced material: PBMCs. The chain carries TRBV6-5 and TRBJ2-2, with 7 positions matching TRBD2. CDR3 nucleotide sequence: TGTGCCAGCCGACTAGCTCGTAGCACCGGGGAGCTGTTTTTT. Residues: CASRLARSTGELFF.